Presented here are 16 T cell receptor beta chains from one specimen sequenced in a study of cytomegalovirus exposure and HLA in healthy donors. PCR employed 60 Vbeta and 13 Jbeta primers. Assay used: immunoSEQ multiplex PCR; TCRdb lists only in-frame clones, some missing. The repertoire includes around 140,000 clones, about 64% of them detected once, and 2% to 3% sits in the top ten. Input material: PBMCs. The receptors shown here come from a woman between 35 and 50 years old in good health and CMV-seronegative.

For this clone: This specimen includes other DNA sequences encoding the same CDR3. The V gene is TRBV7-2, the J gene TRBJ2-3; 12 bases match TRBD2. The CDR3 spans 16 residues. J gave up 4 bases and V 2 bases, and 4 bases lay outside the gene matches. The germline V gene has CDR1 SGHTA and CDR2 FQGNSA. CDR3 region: CASSLQASGGADTQYF. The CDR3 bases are TGTGCCAGCAGCTTACAGGCTAGCGGGGGGGCAGATACGCAGTATTTT.

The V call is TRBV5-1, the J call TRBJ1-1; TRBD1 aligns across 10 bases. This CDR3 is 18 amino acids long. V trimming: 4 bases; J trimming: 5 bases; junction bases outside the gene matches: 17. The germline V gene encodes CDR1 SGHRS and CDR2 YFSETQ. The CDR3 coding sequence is TGCGCCAGCAGCCCAACTACACTGCCGGGACAGGGGAGAACTGAAGCTTTCTTT. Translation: CASSPTTLPGQGRTEAFF.

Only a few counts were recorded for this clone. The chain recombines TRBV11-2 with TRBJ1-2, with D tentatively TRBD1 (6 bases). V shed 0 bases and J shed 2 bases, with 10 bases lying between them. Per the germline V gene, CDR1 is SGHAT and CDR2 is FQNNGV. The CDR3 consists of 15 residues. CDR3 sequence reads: CASSLELTGNYGYTF. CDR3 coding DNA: TGTGCCAGCAGCTTAGAACTGACAGGAAACTATGGCTACACCTTC.

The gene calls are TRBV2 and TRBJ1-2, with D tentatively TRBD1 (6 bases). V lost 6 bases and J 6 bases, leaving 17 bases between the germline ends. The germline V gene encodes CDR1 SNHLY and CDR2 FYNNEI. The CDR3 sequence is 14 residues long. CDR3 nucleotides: TGTGCCAGCAGCCGAGTGACAGGAGTCGATGGCTACACCTTC. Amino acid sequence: CASSRVTGVDGYTF.

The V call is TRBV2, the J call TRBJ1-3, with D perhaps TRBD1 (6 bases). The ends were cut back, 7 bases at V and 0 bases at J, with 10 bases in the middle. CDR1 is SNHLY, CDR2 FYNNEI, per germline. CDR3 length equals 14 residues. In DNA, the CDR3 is TGTGCCAGCATCTCAGGGGTCTCTGGAAACACCATATATTTT. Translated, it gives CASISGVSGNTIYF.

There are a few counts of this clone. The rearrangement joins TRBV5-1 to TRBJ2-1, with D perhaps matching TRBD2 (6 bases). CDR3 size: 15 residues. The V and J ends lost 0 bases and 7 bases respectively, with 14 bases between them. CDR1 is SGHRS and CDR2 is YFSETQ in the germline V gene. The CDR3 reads CASSLDAVGGNEQFF. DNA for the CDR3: TGCGCCAGCAGCTTGGACGCTGTCGGGGGTAATGAGCAGTTCTTC.

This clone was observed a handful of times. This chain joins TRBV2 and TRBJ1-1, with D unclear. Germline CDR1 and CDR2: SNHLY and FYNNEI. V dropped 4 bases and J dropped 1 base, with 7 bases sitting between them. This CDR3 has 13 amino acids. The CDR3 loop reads CASSVGENTEAFF. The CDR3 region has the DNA TGTGCCAGCAGTGTCGGGGAGAACACTGAAGCTTTCTTT.

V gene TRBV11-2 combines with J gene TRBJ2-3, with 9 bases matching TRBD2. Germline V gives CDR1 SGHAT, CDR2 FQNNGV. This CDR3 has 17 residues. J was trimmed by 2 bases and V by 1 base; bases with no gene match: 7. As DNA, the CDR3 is TGTGCCAGCAGCTTAGGGGCAGCGGGGGGTATCACAGATACGCAGTATTTT. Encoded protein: CASSLGAAGGITDTQYF.

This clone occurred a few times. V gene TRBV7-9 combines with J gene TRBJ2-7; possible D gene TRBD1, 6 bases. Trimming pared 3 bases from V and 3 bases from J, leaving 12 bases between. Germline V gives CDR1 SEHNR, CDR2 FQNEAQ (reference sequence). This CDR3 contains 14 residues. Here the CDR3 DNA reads TGTGCCAGCAGCTTCCTCGGGACAATCTACGAGCAGTACTTC. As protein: CASSFLGTIYEQYF.

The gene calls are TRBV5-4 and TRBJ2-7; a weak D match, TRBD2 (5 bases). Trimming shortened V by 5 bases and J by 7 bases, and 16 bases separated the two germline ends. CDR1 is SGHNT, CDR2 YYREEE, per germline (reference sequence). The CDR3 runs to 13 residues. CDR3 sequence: CASRRGNDPEQYF. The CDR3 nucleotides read TGTGCCAGCAGACGGGGTAACGACCCAGAGCAGTACTTC.

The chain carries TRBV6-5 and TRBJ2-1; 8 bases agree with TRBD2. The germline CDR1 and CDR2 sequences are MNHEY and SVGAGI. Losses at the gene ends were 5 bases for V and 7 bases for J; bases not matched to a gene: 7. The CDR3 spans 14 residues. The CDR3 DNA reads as TGTGCCAGCAGTCGGGGGGGAAGAGGGAATGAGCAGTTCTTC. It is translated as CASSRGGRGNEQFF.

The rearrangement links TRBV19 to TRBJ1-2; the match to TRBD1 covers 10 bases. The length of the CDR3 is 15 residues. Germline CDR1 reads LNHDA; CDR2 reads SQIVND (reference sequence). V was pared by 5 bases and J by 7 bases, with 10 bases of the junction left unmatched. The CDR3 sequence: CASSPGDRGPSGYTF. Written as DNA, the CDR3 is TGTGCCAGTAGTCCCGGGGACAGGGGCCCAAGTGGCTACACCTTC.

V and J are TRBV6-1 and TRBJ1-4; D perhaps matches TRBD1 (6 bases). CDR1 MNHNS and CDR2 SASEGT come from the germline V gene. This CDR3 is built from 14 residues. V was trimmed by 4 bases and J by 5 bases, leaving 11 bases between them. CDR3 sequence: CASSVGQRNEKLFF. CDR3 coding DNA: TGTGCCAGCAGTGTAGGACAGCGAAATGAAAAACTGTTTTTT.

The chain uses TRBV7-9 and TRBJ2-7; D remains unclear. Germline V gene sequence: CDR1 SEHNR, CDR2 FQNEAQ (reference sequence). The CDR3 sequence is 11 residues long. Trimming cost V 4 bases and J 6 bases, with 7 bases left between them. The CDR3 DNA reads TGTGCCAGCAGCTCGGGTCTCGAGCAGTACTTC. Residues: CASSSGLEQYF.

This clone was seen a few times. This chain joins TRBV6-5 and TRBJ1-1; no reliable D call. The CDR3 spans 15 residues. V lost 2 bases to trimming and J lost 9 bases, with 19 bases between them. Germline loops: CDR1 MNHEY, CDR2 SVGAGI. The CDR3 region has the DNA TGTGCCAGCAGTTACGGCCCGAATGAGGCCCCGAAAGCTTTCTTT. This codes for CASSYGPNEAPKAFF.

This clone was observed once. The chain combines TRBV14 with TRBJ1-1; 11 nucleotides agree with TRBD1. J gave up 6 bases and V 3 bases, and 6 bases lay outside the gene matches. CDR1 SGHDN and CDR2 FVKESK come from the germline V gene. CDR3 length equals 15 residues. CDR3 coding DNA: TGTGCCAGCAGCCATACCGGGACAGGGGGTTCTGAAGCTTTCTTT. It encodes CASSHTGTGGSEAFF. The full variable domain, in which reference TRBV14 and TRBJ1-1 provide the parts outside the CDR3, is EAGVTQFPSHSVIEKGQTVTLRCDPISGHDNLYWYRRVMGKEIKFLLHFVKESKQDESGMPNNRFLAERTGGTYSTLKVQPAELEDSGVYFCASSHTGTGGSEAFFGQGTRLTVV.